This T cell receptor (beta chain) was retrieved from a study of cytomegalovirus exposure and HLA in healthy donors. Study summary: From donors who were HLA-typed, an early data release held 80 million to 95 million unique TCRs. Study-wide results and limits: Most likely, a cluster of highly shared sequence variants arose as a sequencing artifact. On later analysis, the bulk of CMV-associated TCR beta chains appeared to be HLA-restricted.

PCR employed 60 Vbeta and 13 Jbeta primers. Methods used by the authors: Roughly 11 million shared chains were among around 78 million unique TCR beta chains counted in a later analysis. Here immunoSEQ multiplex PCR was the method, and the copy in TCRdb shows in-frame clones only, minus some. V and J calls plus clone size are reproduced from that table; the DNA served to infer D and trimming. Of 200,000 to 250,000 clones in the sample, 82% were seen once. Worth noting for this clone: No antigen is known for it.

Germline-derived CDR1 and CDR2 are LNHDA and SQIVND (reference sequence). Unmatched junction bases numbered 4, after V lost 4 bases and J lost 4 bases. The CDR3 spans 15 residues. Source material: PBMCs. The chain uses TRBV19 and TRBJ2-5, with TRBD2 matching 12 bases. The TCR comes from a woman aged 40 to 49 in good health and CMV-seropositive. CDR3 coding DNA: TGTGCCAGTAGTACCCTAGCGGGAGGGCGAGAGACCCAGTACTTC. This codes for CASSTLAGGRETQYF. The full variable domain, in which reference TRBV19 and TRBJ2-5 provide the parts outside the CDR3, is DGGITQSPKYLFRKEGQNVTLSCEQNLNHDAMYWYRQDPGQGLRLIYYSQIVNDFQKGDIAEGYSVSREKKESFPLTVTSAQKNPTAFYLCASSTLAGGRETQYFGPGTRLLVL.